The source of this TCR beta chain is a study of beta chain features in type 1 diabetes. Looking at the study overall: In all, approximately 100,000,000 sorted cells from all samples were analyzed.

Investigators reverse transcribed all isolated RNA, so they sequenced expressed TCRB transcripts. Method: immunoSEQ multiplex PCR; TCRdb's copy keeps in-frame clones and lacks some. The sample records hundreds of thousands of clones, 13% being singletons. The CDR3 runs 12 residues. V was clipped by 3 bases and J by 4 bases, with 8 bases between them. Germline V lookup: CDR1 SQVTM, CDR2 ANQGSEA. General observations from the study: Shorter TCRB CDR3s, moderately but significantly so, marked every one of the four CD4+ subsets in Type 1 diabetes patients.

Details on this clone: Antigen specificity is unknown.

Sequenced material: naive CD4+ T cells from blood. The V gene is TRBV29-1, the J gene TRBJ2-3; the D is unclear. The TCR comes from a man between 18 and 35 years old with type 1 diabetes. CDR3 region: CSVEVGADTQYF. The CDR3 region has the DNA TGCAGCGTTGAGGTTGGCGCAGATACGCAGTATTTT.